This TCR beta chain is from a study of shared clonotypes between healthy human individuals. Study background: Per donor, CD8 memory used one plate, CD8 naive used two, CD4 memory used three and CD4 naive used three.

This clone was seen only a few times. CD45RO-negative CD8 cells positively selected for CCR7 made up the naive population, which excluded terminally differentiated effector memory CD45RA+ cells. Sequencing used immunoSEQ multiplex PCR; TCRdb keeps in-frame clones, though not all of them. The sample gives approximately 2,000,000 clones, around 93% of which show up once; less than 2% is in the top ten. This CDR3 region has 13 residues. From germline, CDR1 is SGHNT and CDR2 YYREEE (reference sequence). V lost 0 bases to trimming and J lost 8 bases, with 9 bases between them. The sequence was obtained from a man aged 18-30 years in good health. Some clones in this sample may be carry-over from other donors' samples. V and J are TRBV5-4 and TRBJ2-1, with a possible D match to TRBD2 (6 bases). Sequencing was carried out using naive CD8+ T cells from PBMCs. CDR3: CASSLGSSDEQFF. In DNA form, the CDR3 reads TGTGCCAGCAGCTTGGGATCTAGCGATGAGCAGTTCTTC.